This TCR beta chain came from a study of cytomegalovirus exposure and HLA in healthy donors. PCR primers comprised 60 Vbeta and 13 Jbeta primers. The repertoire was sequenced with immunoSEQ multiplex PCR; TCRdb's copy has only in-frame clones and lacks some. Of 160,000 or so clones listed, 60% to 80% are singletons. Study results and caveats: Across donors, sequencing depth was assumed by presence/absence analyses to be roughly uniform.

Only one count was recorded for this clone. Its cognate antigen is unknown. This sample includes further DNA sequences coding for the same CDR3. The junction had 4 bases not matched to a gene; V was cut back by 6 bases and J by 7 bases. The CDR3 totals 13 residues. CDR1 and CDR2 (germline): WSHSY, SAAADI. V is TRBV10-2 and J is TRBJ2-7; 12 nucleotides match TRBD2. The TCR originated in a man in his sixties in good health and CMV-seronegative. What was sequenced was PBMCs. The CDR3 is CASRLAGGPEQYF. The CDR3 DNA sequence: TGCGCCAGCAGGCTAGCGGGAGGGCCGGAGCAGTACTTC.